The present entry profiles one TCR beta chain with its context. Its target is unknown. The sample comes from a study of CXCR3-negative and CXCR3-positive naive CD8 T cells. Findings of the study overall: Unlike memory cells, which differed, naive CXCR3-negative and CXCR3-positive cells had similar TRBV-TRBJ usage. In CXCR3-positive naive cells, the TRB CDR3s were more hydrophobic than in CXCR3-negative naive cells.

This CDR3 has 11 amino acids. Per germline, CDR1 MGHDK and CDR2 SYGVNS. UMI-labeled TRB cDNA libraries were prepared by 5' RACE. With the 5' RACE reads reprocessed, TCRdb shows one record per CDR3 protein and no DNA. This repertoire comprises 60,000 to 65,000 distinct CDR3 sequences; its ten largest clones make up 0.8%. The receptor comes from a human donor in good health. Some clones in this sample may be carry-over from other donors' samples. The sequencing input was naive CXCR3+ CD8+ T cells from blood. Specified subset: CD45RO-CCR7+CD27+CD95- naive CD8+ T cells expressing CXCR3 (TNR3+). The chain employs TRBV25-1 and TRBJ2-7. The CDR3 is CASSTLWEQYF.